The next 17 T cell receptor beta chains were all read from a single sample in a study of CD8+ T cells in alopecia areata. RNA extraction and reverse transcription yielded cDNA as sequencing template. Clones were sequenced by immunoSEQ multiplex PCR, and TCRdb holds only the in-frame ones, with some missing. Found here are 150,000 to 200,000 clones, 50% to 70% of them singletons; the top ten hold about 1.3%. Stated treatment: oral pan-JAK inhibitor, 5-10 mg twice daily. Specimen: CD4+ T cells sorted from blood, collected around week 50, from a patient treated with tofacitinib. The receptors were sampled from a human donor with alopecia areata.

V is TRBV30 and J is TRBJ2-5; a weak D match, TRBD1 (7 bases). V was clipped by 0 bases and J by 1 base, with 12 bases between them. Germline CDR1 GTSNPN, CDR2 SVGIG (reference sequence). The CDR3 sequence is 15 residues long. CDR3 residues: CAWSVRDRIQETQYF. The CDR3 DNA reads as TGTGCCTGGAGTGTGCGGGACAGAATCCAAGAGACCCAGTACTTC.

The gene calls are TRBV7-6 and TRBJ2-3; perhaps TRBD2 as D (6 bases). The CDR3 sequence is 15 residues long. Germline CDR1 SGHVS, CDR2 FNYEAQ. V lost 1 base to trimming and J lost 3 bases, with 11 bases between them. The CDR3 DNA reads TGTGCCAGCAGCTTAGGCGGAGGGAAAACAGATACGCAGTATTTT. Protein sequence: CASSLGGGKTDTQYF.

This clone turned up a few times. The chain recombines TRBV27 with TRBJ1-6; no firm D call. Germline V gene sequence: CDR1 MNHEY, CDR2 SMNVEV (reference sequence). With 0 bases removed from V and 7 bases from J, the gap between germline ends came to 10 bases. This CDR3 has 15 residues. DNA of the CDR3: TGTGCCAGCAGTTTATCGTCAGGACCAAATTCACCCCTCCACTTT. Its translation is CASSLSSGPNSPLHF.

CDR3 protein: CASSLWPAADTQYF. CDR3 DNA sequence: TGTGCCAGCAGCTTGTGGCCAGCAGCCGATACGCAGTATTTT. This chain joins TRBV11-2 and TRBJ2-3; no firm D call. There are 14 residues in the CDR3. Per germline, CDR1 SGHAT and CDR2 FQNNGV. The V gene lost 3 bases and the J gene lost 6 bases, with 13 bases spanning the gap.

The chain uses TRBV11-2 and TRBJ2-7, with D unresolved. The CDR3 is made up of 16 amino acids. Trimming pared 5 bases from V and 5 bases from J, leaving 22 bases between. CDR1 and CDR2 from the germline V gene are SGHAT and FQNNGV. CDR3 DNA: TGTGCCAGCAGCCGCAAACCCCTTGACGGCGAGGACGAGCAGTACTTC. It codes for CASSRKPLDGEDEQYF.

There are a few counts of this clone. The chain has TRBV6-1 and TRBJ1-2, with no clear D. The CDR3 sequence is 15 residues long. The germline V gene has CDR1 MNHNS and CDR2 SASEGT. V lost 7 bases, J lost 4 bases, and 19 bases lay in between. The CDR3 loop reads CASIAQTASFYGYTF. CDR3 DNA sequence: TGTGCCAGCATCGCCCAAACGGCATCCTTCTATGGCTACACCTTC.

This clone was detected only once. This sequence joins TRBV20-1 and TRBJ2-1; D is perhaps TRBD1 or TRBD2 (5 bases each). V gave up 1 base and J gave up 9 bases, with 7 bases separating them. The CDR3 contains 11 residues. Germline V gene lookup returns CDR1 DFQATT and CDR2 SNEGSKA (reference sequence). The CDR3 DNA sequence: TGCAGTGCTAGAGTGGGGACTGAGCAGTTCTTC. Residues: CSARVGTEQFF.

This rearrangement joins TRBV18 to TRBJ2-3, with unresolved D. CDR1 KGHSH and CDR2 LQKENI come from the germline V gene. V dropped 2 bases and J dropped 2 bases, with 5 bases sitting between them. The CDR3 runs 13 residues. In nucleotides, the CDR3 is TGTGCCAGCTCACCAGGGGACACAGATACGCAGTATTTT. It is translated as CASSPGDTDTQYF.

A word on this clone: Different DNA sequences within this sample yield the same CDR3. The chain employs TRBV15 and TRBJ2-3, with no clear D. Germline V gene sequence: CDR1 LNHNV, CDR2 YYDKDF (reference sequence). The CDR3 runs to 13 residues. With 1 base removed from V and 4 bases from J, the gap between germline ends came to 6 bases. This CDR3 is CATSRVGADTQYF. The CDR3 coding sequence is TGTGCCACCAGCAGAGTGGGTGCAGATACGCAGTATTTT.

This chain connects TRBV11-2 to TRBJ2-6, with a tentative D call TRBD1 (6 bases). The CDR3 sequence is 16 residues long. With 3 bases removed from V and 0 bases from J, the gap between germline ends came to 9 bases. Germline CDR1 reads SGHAT; CDR2 reads FQNNGV. CDR3 sequence (DNA): TGTGCCAGCAGCTTGGGACATCACTCTGGGGCCAACGTCCTGACTTTC. It yields the protein CASSLGHHSGANVLTF.

The chain carries TRBV19 and TRBJ1-1, with D maybe TRBD1 (5 bases). This CDR3 is 13 amino acids long. Germline lookup yields CDR1 LNHDA and CDR2 SQIVND (reference sequence). Trimming removed 4 bases at V and 8 bases at J, with 14 bases between. CDR3 residues: CASSSQGPQEAFF. The CDR3 DNA sequence: TGTGCCAGTAGTAGCCAGGGACCCCAGGAAGCTTTCTTT.

The chain carries TRBV11-2 and TRBJ1-2; 7 bases line up with TRBD1. V was pared by 7 bases and J by 6 bases, with 2 bases of the junction left unmatched. CDR3 length equals 11 residues. From germline, CDR1 is SGHAT and CDR2 FQNNGV. The CDR3 DNA reads TGTGCCAGCACAGGGGGAGATGGCTACACCTTC. It yields the protein CASTGGDGYTF.

Points on this clone: The same CDR3 can be traced to other DNA sequences in this sample. This chain connects TRBV7-2 to TRBJ1-1; weak D call: TRBD1 (5 bases). V lost 2 bases and J 0 bases, leaving 7 bases between the germline ends. Per germline, CDR1 SGHTA and CDR2 FQGNSA. The CDR3 has 14 residues. The CDR3 nucleotides are TGTGCCAGCAGCTTACAGGGCGTGAACACTGAAGCTTTCTTT. Translation gives CASSLQGVNTEAFF.

The chain employs TRBV5-1 and TRBJ1-6, with 10 nucleotides matching TRBD1. Germline V gives CDR1 SGHRS, CDR2 YFSETQ. The V gene end was trimmed by 2 bases and the J gene end by 7 bases; junction bases not matched to a gene: 6. This CDR3 has 16 residues. The DNA of the CDR3 is TGCGCCAGCAGCTTTCTCGGGACAGGGGAGAATTCACCCCTCCACTTT. Amino acid sequence: CASSFLGTGENSPLHF.

DNA for the CDR3: TGTGCCAGCAGCCCAACCACAGGGAGTACTGAAGCTTTCTTT. Translation: CASSPTTGSTEAFF. The V gene is TRBV11-2, the J gene TRBJ1-1; D may be TRBD1 (6 bases). The germline CDR1 and CDR2 sequences are SGHAT and FQNNGV. The CDR3 covers 14 residues. V dropped 5 bases and J dropped 5 bases, with 15 bases sitting between them.

J is TRBJ1-1 and V is TRBV29-1; D is unresolved. Per germline, CDR1 SQVTM and CDR2 ANQGSEA. CDR3 length equals 13 residues. Trimming took 4 bases from V and 5 from J, leaving 14 bases between them. This CDR3 reads CSVVLRSRTEAFF. The CDR3, as DNA: TGCAGCGTTGTGTTACGTTCTCGGACTGAAGCTTTCTTT.

The table lists this clone with a few counts. The chain joins TRBV5-1 to TRBJ2-3; D is unclear. The germline CDR1 and CDR2 sequences are SGHRS and YFSETQ. The CDR3 is 13 residues long. Trimming removed 2 bases from V and 1 base from J, with 5 bases in between. The CDR3 loop reads CASSLWGTDTQYF. In DNA, the CDR3 is TGCGCCAGCAGCTTATGGGGCACAGATACGCAGTATTTT.